This T cell receptor (beta chain) was documented in a study of T cell responses to AZD1222 COVID-19 vaccine. Overall study findings and caveats: At baseline, seropositivity was found in only five or six AZD1222 recipients.

Comments on this clone: Its antigen is unknown.

This CDR3 has 12 residues. Trimming left V 6 bases short and J 10 bases short, with 15 bases between. In germline, CDR1 is GTSNPN, CDR2 SVGIG (reference sequence). Generated by immunoSEQ multiplex PCR, the TCRdb table keeps only in-frame clones and is missing some. Among about 170,000 clones listed, roughly nine tenths were seen once. V usage is TRBV30 and J usage is TRBJ1-4; D is possibly TRBD1 (5 bases). The material sequenced was peripheral blood, taken on day 0 of AZD1222 vaccination. The source of this sequence is an adult in good health. The CDR3 DNA follows: TGTGCCTGTCCAGGGCAGGGTGGAAAACTGTTTTTT. As protein: CACPGQGGKLFF.